The 5 T cell receptor beta chains in this list originate from one sample, sequenced in a study of regulatory T cells in long-lasting Graves disease. Stated time point: newly diagnosed GD, antithyroid drugs for less than 3 months. There was RNA extracted from PBMCs, and the TCR library was made from it. Libraries of TCR beta came from iRepertoire HTBI primers plus Arm-PCR of CDR3 regions. One entry per CDR3 protein, called by TCRdb with MiXCR from the multiplex PCR reads. Of 550,000 to 650,000 distinct CDR3 sequences listed, 15% to 20% are singletons. Another study also made use of these data, one on T cells in Graves' hyperthyroidism and ophthalmopathy.

The material sequenced was peripheral blood mononuclear cells (PBMCs), taken at new diagnosis, from a patient treated with antithyroid drugs. All receptors come from a man aged 18 to 29 with Graves disease.

This clonotype has just a few counts. This chain joins TRBV27 and TRBJ2-7; D is undetermined. The CDR3 runs 13 residues. Germline V lookup: CDR1 MNHEY, CDR2 SMNVEV (reference sequence). Between the trimmed V and J ends, which lost 3 bases and 3 bases, there was a span of 9 bases. The CDR3 DNA reads TGTGCCAGCAGTTTCGGGCCCGACTACGAGCAGTACTTC. Translated: CASSFGPDYEQYF.

This clonotype occurred a few times. This chain joins TRBV5-1 and TRBJ1-1, with TRBD1 as a possible D gene (6 bases). The CDR3 sequence is 15 residues long. Germline values: CDR1 SGHRS, CDR2 YFSETQ. Trimming took 3 bases from V and 2 from J, leaving 14 bases between them. The CDR3 here is CASSSTGWGNTEAFF. CDR3 DNA: TGCGCCAGCAGCTCCACAGGGTGGGGTAACACTGAAGCTTTCTTT.

A few counts support this clonotype. This rearrangement joins TRBV27 to TRBJ2-4; no clear D gene. The CDR3 spans 15 residues. The germline V and J ends were trimmed by 3 bases and 1 base, with 10 bases remaining between them. Germline V gives CDR1 MNHEY, CDR2 SMNVEV (reference sequence). The CDR3 here is CASSLIGSAKNIQYF. In DNA form, the CDR3 reads TGTGCCAGCAGTTTGATTGGCTCGGCCAAAAACATTCAGTACTTC.

J is TRBJ2-3 and V is TRBV7-8, with TRBD1 matching over 10 bases. V trimming: 1 base; J trimming: 2 bases; junction bases outside the gene matches: 3. The CDR3 totals 16 residues. CDR1 and CDR2 from the germline V gene are SGHVS and FQNEAQ. The CDR3 sequence: CASSLVTGGFTDTQYF. The CDR3 bases are TGTGCCAGCAGCTTAGTGACAGGGGGCTTCACAGATACGCAGTATTTT.

This clonotype has only a few counts. This chain uses TRBV3-1 with TRBJ2-3; 10 positions agree with TRBD2. The ends lost 6 bases at V and 3 bases at J; junction bases unmatched: 15. CDR3 size: 18 residues. Germline-derived CDR1 and CDR2 are LGHDT and YNNKEL (reference sequence). In DNA form, the CDR3 reads TGTGCCAGCAGTCATCTTGGGCGAGCGGGAGGGCCAACAGATACGCAGTATTTT. It is translated as CASSHLGRAGGPTDTQYF.